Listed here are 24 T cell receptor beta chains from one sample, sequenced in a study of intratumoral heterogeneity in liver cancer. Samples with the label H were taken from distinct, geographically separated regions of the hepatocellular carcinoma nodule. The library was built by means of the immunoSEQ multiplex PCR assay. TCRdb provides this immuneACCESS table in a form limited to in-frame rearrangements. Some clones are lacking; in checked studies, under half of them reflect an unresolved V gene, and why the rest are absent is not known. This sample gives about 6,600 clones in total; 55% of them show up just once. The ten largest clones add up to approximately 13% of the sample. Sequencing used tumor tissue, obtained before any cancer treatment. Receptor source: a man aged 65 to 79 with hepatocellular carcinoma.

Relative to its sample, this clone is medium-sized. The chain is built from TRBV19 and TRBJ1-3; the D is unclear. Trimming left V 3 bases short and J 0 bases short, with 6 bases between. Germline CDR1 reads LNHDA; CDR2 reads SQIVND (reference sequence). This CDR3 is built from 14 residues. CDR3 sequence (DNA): TGTGCCAGTAGTATTGGGAGCTCTGGAAACACCATATATTTT. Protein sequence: CASSIGSSGNTIYF.

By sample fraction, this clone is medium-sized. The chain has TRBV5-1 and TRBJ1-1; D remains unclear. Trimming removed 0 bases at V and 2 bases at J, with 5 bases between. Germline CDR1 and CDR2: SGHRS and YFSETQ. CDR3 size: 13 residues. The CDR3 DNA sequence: TGCGCCAGCAGCTTGGAGGACAACACTGAAGCTTTCTTT. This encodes CASSLEDNTEAFF.

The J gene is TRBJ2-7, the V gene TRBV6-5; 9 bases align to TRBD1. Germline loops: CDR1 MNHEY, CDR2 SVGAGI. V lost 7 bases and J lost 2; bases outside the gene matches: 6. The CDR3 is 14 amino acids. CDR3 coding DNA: TGTGCCAGCAAAGAGGGACAGGGACCCTACGAGCAGTACTTC. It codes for CASKEGQGPYEQYF.

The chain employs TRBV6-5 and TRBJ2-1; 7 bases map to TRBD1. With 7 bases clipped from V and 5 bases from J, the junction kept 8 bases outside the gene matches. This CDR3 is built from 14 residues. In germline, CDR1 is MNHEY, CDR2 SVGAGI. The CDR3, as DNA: TGTGCCAGCAATCCCCGTACAGGGGACAATGAGCAGTTCTTC. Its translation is CASNPRTGDNEQFF.

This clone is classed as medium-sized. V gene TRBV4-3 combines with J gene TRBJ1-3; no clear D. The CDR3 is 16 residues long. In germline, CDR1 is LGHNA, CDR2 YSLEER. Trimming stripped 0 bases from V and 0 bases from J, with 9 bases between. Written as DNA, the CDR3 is TGCGCCAGCAGCCAAGACCTACCGACCTCTGGAAACACCATATATTTT. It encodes CASSQDLPTSGNTIYF.

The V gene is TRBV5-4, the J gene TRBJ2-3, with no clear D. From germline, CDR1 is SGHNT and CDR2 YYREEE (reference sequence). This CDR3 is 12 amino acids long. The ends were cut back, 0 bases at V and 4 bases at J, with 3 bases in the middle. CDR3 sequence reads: CASSLDADTQYF. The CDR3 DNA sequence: TGTGCCAGCAGCTTGGACGCAGATACGCAGTATTTT.

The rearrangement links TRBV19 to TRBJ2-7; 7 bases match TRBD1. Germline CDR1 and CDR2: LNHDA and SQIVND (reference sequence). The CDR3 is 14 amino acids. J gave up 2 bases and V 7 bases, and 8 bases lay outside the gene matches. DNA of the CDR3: TGTGCCAGTAAAAAACAGGGGACCGCCTACGAGCAGTACTTC. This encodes CASKKQGTAYEQYF. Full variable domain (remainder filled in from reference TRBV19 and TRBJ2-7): DGGITQSPKYLFRKEGQNVTLSCEQNLNHDAMYWYRQDPGQGLRLIYYSQIVNDFQKGDIAEGYSVSREKKESFPLTVTSAQKNPTAFYLCASKKQGTAYEQYFGPGTRLTVT.

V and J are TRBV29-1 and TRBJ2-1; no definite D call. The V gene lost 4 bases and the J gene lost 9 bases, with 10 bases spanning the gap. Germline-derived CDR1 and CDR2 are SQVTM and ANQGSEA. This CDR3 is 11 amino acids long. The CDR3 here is CSVAATPEQFF. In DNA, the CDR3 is TGCAGCGTTGCGGCCACACCTGAGCAGTTCTTC.

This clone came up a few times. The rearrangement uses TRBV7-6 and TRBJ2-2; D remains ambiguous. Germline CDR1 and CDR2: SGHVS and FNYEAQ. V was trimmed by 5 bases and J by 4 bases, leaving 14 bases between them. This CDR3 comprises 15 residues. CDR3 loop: CASSANEMPTGELFF. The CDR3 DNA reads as TGTGCCAGCAGCGCAAACGAGATGCCCACCGGGGAGCTGTTTTTT.

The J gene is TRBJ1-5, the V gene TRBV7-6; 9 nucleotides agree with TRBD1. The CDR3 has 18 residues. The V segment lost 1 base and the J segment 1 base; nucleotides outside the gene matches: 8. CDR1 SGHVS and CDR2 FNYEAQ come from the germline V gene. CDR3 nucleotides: TGTGCCAGCAGCTTAGACGCCGGGACAGGGAAGAGCAATCAGCCCCAGCATTTT. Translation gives CASSLDAGTGKSNQPQHF.

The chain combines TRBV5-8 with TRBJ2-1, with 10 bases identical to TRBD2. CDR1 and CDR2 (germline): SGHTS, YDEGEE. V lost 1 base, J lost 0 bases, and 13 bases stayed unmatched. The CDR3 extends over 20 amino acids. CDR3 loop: CASSLWGSGGPNSSYNEQFF. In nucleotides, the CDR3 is TGTGCCAGCAGCTTGTGGGGTAGCGGGGGGCCCAATAGCTCCTACAATGAGCAGTTCTTC.

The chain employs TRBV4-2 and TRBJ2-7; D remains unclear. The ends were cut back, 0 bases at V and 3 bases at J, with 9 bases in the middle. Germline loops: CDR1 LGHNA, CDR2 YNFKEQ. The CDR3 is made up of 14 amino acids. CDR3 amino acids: CASSQDQHLYEQYF. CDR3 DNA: TGTGCCAGCAGCCAAGATCAACATCTCTACGAGCAGTACTTC.

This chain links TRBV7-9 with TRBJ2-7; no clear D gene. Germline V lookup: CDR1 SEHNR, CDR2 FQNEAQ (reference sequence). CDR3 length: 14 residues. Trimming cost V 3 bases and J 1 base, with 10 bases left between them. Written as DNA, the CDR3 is TGTGCCAGCAGCTTCCTCGGCGGATCCTACGAGCAGTACTTC. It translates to CASSFLGGSYEQYF.

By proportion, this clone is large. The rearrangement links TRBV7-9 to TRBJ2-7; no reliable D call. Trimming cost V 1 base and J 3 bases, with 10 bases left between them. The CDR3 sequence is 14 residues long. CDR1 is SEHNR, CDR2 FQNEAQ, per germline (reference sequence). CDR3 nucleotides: TGTGCCAGCAGCTTAGGTACGCAGATCTACGAGCAGTACTTC. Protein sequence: CASSLGTQIYEQYF.

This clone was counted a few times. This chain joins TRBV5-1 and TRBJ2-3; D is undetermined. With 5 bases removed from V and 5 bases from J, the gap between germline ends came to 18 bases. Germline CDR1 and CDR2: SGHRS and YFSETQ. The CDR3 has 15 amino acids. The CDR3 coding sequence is TGCGCCAGCAGACTTGATACAAGCCCCCGAGATACGCAGTATTTT. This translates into CASRLDTSPRDTQYF.

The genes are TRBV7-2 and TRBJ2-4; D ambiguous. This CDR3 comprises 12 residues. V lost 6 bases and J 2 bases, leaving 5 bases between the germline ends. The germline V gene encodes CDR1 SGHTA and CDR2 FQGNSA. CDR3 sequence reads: CASRASKNIQYF. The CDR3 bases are TGTGCCAGCAGGGCTTCCAAAAACATTCAGTACTTC.

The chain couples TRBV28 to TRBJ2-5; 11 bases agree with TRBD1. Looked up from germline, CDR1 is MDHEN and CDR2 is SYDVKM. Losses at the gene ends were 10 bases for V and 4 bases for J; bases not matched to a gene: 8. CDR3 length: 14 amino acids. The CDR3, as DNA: TGTGCCACCGGTGGACAGGGGGCAAGAGAGACCCAGTACTTC. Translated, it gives CATGGQGARETQYF. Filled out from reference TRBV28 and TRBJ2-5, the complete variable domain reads DVKVTQSSRYLVKRTGEKVFLECVQDMDHENMFWYRQDPGLGLRLIYFSYDVKMKEKGDIPEGYSVSREKKERFSLILESASTNQTSMYLCATGGQGARETQYFGPGTRLLVL.

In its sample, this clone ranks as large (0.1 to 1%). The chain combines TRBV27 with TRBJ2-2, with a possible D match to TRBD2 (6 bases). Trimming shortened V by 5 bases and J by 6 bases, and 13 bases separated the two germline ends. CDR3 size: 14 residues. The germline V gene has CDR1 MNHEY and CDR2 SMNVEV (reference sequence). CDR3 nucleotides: TGTGCCAGCAGTCCCGGGGGTGCGCCCGGGGAGCTGTTTTTT. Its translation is CASSPGGAPGELFF.

CDR3 sequence: CASSQSGAGTQYF. The CDR3 DNA is TGCGCCAGCAGCCAATCCGGGGCCGGTACGCAGTATTTT. The rearrangement links TRBV4-3 to TRBJ2-3, with D perhaps being TRBD1 or TRBD2 (5 bases each). The CDR3 runs 13 residues. The V end was cut by 2 bases, the J end by 8 bases, with 11 bases between. Germline loops: CDR1 LGHNA, CDR2 YSLEER.

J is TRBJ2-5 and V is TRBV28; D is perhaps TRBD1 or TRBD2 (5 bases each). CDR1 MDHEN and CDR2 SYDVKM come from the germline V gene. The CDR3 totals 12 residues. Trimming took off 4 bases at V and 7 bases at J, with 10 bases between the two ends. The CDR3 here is CASSSGARTQYF. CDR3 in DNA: TGTGCCAGCAGTTCCGGGGCACGGACCCAGTACTTC.

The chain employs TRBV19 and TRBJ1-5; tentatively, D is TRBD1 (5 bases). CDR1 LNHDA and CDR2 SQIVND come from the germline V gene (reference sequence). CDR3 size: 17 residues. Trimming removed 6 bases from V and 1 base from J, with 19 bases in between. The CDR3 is CASSDKAGLASNQPQHF. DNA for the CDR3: TGTGCCAGTAGCGATAAAGCAGGGTTGGCGAGCAATCAGCCCCAGCATTTT.

The CDR3, as DNA: TGTGCCAGCAACCCTGAGGAGCTGTTTTTT. Translating gives CASNPEELFF. The chain is built from TRBV7-8 and TRBJ2-2; D ambiguous. This CDR3 comprises 10 residues. Germline CDR1 SGHVS, CDR2 FQNEAQ. V shed 7 bases and J shed 10 bases, with 7 bases lying between them.

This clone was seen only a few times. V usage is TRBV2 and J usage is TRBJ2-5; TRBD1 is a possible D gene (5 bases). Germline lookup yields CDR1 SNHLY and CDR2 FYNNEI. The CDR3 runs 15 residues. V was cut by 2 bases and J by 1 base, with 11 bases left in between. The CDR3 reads CASSESYRSQETQYF. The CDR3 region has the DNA TGTGCCAGCAGTGAATCGTACAGGTCCCAAGAGACCCAGTACTTC.

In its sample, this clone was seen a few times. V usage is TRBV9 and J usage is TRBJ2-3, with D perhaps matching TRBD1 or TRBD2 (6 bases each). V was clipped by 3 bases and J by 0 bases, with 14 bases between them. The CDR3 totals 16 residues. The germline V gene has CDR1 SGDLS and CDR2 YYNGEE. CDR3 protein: CASSARRGLSTDTQYF. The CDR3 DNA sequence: TGTGCCAGCAGCGCAAGACGGGGGCTTAGCACAGATACGCAGTATTTT.